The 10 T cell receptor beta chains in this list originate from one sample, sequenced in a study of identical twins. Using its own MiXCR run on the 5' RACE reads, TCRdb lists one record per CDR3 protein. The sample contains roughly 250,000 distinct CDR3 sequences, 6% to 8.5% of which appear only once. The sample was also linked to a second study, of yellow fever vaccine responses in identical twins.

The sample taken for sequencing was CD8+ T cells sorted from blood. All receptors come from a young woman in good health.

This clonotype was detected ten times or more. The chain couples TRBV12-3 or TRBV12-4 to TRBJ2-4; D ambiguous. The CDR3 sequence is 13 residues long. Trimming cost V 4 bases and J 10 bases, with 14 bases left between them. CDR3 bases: TGTGCCAGCAGTTCCGGCTCAGATGGGATTCAGTACTTC. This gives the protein CASSSGSDGIQYF.

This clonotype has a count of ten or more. As DNA, the CDR3 is TGCAGCGTTGTTATGTTCGGGGACCGAGAATCCTACGAGCAGTACTTC. The encoded protein is CSVVMFGDRESYEQYF. The chain carries TRBV29-1 and TRBJ2-7; the D gene could be TRBD1 or TRBD2 (5 bases each). This CDR3 spans 16 amino acids. Germline-derived CDR1 and CDR2 are SQVTM and ANQGSEA. V was cut by 4 bases and J by 1 base, with 20 bases left in between.

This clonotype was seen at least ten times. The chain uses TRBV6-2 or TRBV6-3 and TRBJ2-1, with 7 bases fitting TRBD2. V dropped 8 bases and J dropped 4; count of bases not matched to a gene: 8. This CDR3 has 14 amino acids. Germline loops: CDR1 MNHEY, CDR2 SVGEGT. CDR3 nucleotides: TGTGCCAGCCTTCTAGCGGCCACTTACAATGAGCAGTTCTTC. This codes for CASLLAATYNEQFF.

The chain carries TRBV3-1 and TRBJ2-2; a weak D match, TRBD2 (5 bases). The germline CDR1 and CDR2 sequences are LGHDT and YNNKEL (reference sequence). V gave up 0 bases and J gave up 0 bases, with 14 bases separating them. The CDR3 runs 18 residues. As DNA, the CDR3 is TGTGCCAGCAGCCAAGAACGGGTCAGCGGCGCGAACACCGGGGAGCTGTTTTTT. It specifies CASSQERVSGANTGELFF.

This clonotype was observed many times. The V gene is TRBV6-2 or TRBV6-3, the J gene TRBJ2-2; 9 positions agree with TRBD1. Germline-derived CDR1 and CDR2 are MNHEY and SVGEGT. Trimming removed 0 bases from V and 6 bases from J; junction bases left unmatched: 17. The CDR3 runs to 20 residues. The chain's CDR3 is CASSYSSGTGPFLAAGELFF. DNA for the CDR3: TGTGCCAGCAGTTACTCGAGTGGGACAGGGCCATTCTTGGCCGCCGGGGAGCTGTTTTTT.

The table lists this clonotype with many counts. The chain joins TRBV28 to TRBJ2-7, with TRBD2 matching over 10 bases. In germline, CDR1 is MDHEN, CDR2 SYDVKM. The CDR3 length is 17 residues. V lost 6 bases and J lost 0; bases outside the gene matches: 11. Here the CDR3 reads CASSLHPGTSASYEQYF. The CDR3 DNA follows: TGTGCCAGCAGCCTACACCCCGGGACTAGCGCCTCCTACGAGCAGTACTTC. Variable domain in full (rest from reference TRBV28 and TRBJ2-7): DVKVTQSSRYLVKRTGEKVFLECVQDMDHENMFWYRQDPGLGLRLIYFSYDVKMKEKGDIPEGYSVSREKKERFSLILESASTNQTSMYLCASSLHPGTSASYEQYFGPGTRLTVT.

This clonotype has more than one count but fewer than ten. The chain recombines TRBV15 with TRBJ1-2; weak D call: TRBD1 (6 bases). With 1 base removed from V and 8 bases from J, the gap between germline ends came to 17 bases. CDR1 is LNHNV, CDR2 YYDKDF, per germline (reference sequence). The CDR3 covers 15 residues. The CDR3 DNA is TGTGCCACCAGCAGAGCCAGACAGGATACAAACGGCTACACCTTC. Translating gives CATSRARQDTNGYTF.

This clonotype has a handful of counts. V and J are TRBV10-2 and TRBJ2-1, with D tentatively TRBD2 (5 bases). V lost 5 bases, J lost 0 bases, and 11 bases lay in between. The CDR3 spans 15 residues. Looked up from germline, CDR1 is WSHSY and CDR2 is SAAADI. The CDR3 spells CASSSDGNSYNEQFF. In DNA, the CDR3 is TGCGCCAGCAGTAGCGACGGGAACTCCTACAATGAGCAGTTCTTC.

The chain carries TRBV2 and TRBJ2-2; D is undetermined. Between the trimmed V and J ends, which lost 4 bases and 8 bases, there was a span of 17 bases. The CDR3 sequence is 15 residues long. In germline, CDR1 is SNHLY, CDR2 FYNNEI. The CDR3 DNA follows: TGTGCCAGCAGTGTGATACAGTCCCAACCAGGGGAGCTGTTTTTT. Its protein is CASSVIQSQPGELFF.

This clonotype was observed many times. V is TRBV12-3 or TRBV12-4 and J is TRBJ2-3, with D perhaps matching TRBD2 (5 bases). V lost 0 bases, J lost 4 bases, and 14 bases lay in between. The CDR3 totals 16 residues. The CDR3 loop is CASSLARTQRADTQYF. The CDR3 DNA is TGTGCCAGCAGTTTAGCCAGGACTCAAAGGGCAGATACGCAGTATTTT.